This entry lists 3 T cell receptor beta chains sequenced from one sample in a study of immune evolution from preneoplasia to lung adenocarcinoma. This table comes from immunoSEQ multiplex PCR, and its TCRdb copy is limited to in-frame clones, with some not included. Counted here are 27,000 or so clones, about 74% occurring once; the ten biggest clones make up about 6%. Sequencing used FFPE invasive lung adenocarcinoma tissue. The receptors shown here come from a person in their sixties or seventies with invasive lung adenocarcinoma. Some clones in this sample may be carry-over from other donors' samples.

The chain joins TRBV5-1 to TRBJ2-7, with 9 positions matching TRBD2. Trimming took 5 bases from V and 1 from J; bases not matched to a gene: 1. This CDR3 spans 13 amino acids. Germline V gene sequence: CDR1 SGHRS, CDR2 YFSETQ. For the CDR3, the DNA is TGCGCCAGCAGGAGCGGGAGGTCCTACGAGCAGTACTTC. Its protein product is CASRSGRSYEQYF.

The chain carries TRBV29-1 and TRBJ1-5; D possibly corresponds to TRBD1 (6 bases). The ends were cut back, 7 bases at V and 2 bases at J, with 12 bases in the middle. The CDR3 runs 13 residues. Germline V gene data show CDR1 as SQVTM and CDR2 as ANQGSEA. CDR3 in amino acids: CSGQEGGNQPQHF. CDR3 DNA: TGCAGCGGACAGGAAGGGGGCAATCAGCCCCAGCATTTT.

This sequence joins TRBV21-1 and TRBJ2-7. TRBV21-1 is a documented pseudogene. The CDR3 is made up of 12 amino acids. DNA of the CDR3: TGTGCCAGCAGCAAAGTCGTAGGCTTTCGGTACTTC. The encoded protein is CASSKVVGFRYF.